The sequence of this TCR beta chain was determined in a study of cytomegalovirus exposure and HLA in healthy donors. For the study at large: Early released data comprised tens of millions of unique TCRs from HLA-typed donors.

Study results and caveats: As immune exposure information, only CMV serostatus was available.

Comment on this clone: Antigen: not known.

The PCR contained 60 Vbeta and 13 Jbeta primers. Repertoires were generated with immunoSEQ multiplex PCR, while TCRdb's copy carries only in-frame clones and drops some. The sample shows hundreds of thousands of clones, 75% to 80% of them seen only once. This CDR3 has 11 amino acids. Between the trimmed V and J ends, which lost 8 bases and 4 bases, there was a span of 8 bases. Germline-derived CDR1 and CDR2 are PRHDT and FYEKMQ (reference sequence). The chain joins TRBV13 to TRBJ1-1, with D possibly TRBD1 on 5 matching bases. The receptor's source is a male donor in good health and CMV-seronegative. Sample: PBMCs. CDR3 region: CASSRVTEAFF. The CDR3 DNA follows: TGTGCCAGCTCCAGGGTCACTGAAGCTTTCTTT.